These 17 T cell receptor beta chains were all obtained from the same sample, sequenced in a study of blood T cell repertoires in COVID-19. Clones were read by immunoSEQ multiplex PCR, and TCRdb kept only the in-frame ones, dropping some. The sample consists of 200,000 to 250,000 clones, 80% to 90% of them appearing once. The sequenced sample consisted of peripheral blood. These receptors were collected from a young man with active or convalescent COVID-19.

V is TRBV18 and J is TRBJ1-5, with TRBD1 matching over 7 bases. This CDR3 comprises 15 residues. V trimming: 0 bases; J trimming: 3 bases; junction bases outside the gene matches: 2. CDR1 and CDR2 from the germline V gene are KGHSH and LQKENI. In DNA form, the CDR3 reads TGTGCCAGCTCACCACCGGGACAGCTCAATCAGCCCCAGCATTTT. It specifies CASSPPGQLNQPQHF.

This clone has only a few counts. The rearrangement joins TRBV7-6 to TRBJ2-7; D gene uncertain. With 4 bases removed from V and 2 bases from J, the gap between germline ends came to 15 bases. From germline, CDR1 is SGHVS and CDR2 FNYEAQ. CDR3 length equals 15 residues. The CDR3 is CASSSFIGAPYEQYF. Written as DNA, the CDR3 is TGTGCCAGCAGCTCGTTTATAGGAGCCCCCTACGAGCAGTACTTC.

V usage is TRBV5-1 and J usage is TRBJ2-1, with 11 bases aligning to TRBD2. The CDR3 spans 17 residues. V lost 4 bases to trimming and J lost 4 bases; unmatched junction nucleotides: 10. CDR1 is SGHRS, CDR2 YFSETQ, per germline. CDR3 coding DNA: TGCGCCAGCAGCCCGGCCGTGGTAGCGGGAGGGTACAATGAGCAGTTCTTC. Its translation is CASSPAVVAGGYNEQFF.

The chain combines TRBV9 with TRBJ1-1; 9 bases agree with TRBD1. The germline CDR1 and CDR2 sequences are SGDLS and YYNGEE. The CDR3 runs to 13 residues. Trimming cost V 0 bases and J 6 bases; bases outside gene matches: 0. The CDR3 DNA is TGTGCCAGCAGCGTAGACAGGGGGCCTGAAGCTTTCTTT. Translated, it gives CASSVDRGPEAFF.

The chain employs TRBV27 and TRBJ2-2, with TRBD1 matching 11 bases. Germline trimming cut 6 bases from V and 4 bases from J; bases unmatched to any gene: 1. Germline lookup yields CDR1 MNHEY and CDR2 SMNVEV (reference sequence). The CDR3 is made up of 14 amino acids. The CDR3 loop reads CASRGTGGTGELFF. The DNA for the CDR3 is TGTGCCAGCAGGGGGACAGGGGGCACCGGGGAGCTGTTTTTT.

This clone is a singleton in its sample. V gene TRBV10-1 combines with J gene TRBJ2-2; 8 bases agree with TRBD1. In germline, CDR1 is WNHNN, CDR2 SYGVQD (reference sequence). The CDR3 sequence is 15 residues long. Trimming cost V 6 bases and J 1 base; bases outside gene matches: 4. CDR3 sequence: CASRDGQGNTGELFF. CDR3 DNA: TGCGCCAGCAGAGATGGACAGGGGAACACCGGGGAGCTGTTTTTT.

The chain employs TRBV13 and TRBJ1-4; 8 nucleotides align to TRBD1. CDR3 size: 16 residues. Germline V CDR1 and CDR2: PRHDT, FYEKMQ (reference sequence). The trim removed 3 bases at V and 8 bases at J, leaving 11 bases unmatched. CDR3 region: CASSLGRTGLDEKLFF. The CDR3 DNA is TGTGCCAGCAGCTTGGGACGGACAGGGCTGGACGAAAAACTGTTTTTT.

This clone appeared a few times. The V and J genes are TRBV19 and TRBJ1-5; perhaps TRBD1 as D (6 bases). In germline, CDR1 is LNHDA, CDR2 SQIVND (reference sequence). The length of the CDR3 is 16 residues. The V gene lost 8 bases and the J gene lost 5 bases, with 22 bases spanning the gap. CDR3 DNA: TGTGCCAGTGGAGACGGGACACGCCAGGGCCATCAGCCCCAGCATTTT. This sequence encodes CASGDGTRQGHQPQHF.

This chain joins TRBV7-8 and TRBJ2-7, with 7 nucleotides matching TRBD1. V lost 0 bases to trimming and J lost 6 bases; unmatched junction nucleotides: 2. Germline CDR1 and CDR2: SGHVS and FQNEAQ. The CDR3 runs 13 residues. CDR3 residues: CASSLAGTVEQYF. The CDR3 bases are TGTGCCAGCAGCTTAGCTGGGACAGTCGAGCAGTACTTC.

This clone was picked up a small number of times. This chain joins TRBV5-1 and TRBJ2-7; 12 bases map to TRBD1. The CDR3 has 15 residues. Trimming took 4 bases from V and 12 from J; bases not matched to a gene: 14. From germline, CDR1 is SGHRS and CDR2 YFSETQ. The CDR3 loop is CASSIGTGGMDRSYF. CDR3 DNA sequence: TGCGCCAGCAGCATAGGGACAGGGGGCATGGATCGGTCGTACTTC.

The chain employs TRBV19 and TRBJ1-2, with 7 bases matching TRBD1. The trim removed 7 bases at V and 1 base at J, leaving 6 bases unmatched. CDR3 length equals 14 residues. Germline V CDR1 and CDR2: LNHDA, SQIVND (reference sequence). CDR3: CASIAGQSNYGYTF. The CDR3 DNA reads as TGTGCCAGTATCGCGGGACAGAGTAACTATGGCTACACCTTC.

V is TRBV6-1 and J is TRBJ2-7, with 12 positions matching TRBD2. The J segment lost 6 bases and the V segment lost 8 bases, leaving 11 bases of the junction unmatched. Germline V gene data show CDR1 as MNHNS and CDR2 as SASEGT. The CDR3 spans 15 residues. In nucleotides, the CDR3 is TGTGCCAGCGTGTTCACGGGACTAGCGGGTTCCGAGCAGTACTTC. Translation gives CASVFTGLAGSEQYF.

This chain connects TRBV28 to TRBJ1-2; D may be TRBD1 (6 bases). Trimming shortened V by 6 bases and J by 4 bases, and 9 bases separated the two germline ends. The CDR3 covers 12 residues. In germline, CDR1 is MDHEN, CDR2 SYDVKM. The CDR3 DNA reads TGTGCCAGCAGACAGGGCGGCTATGGCTACACCTTC. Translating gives CASRQGGYGYTF.

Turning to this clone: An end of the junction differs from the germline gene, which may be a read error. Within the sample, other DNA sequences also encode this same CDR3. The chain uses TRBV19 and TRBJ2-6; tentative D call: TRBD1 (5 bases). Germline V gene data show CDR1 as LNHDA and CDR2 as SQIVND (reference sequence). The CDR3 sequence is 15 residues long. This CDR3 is CASSSGHAGANVLTF. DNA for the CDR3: TGTGCCAGTAGTTCTGGGCATGCTGGGGCCAACGTCCTGACTTTT.

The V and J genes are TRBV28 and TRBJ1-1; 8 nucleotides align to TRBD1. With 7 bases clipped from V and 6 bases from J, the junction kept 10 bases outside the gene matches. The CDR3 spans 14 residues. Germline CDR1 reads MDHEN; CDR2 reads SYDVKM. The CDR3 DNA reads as TGTGCCAGCAATGCGCAGGGGGCGAGGGCTGAAGCTTTCTTT. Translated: CASNAQGARAEAFF.

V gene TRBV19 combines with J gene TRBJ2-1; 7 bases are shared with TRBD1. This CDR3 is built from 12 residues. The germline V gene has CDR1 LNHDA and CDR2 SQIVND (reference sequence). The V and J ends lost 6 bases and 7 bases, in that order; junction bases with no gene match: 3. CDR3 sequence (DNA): TGTGCCAGTAGGACAGGGTGGAATGAGCAGTTCTTC. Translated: CASRTGWNEQFF.

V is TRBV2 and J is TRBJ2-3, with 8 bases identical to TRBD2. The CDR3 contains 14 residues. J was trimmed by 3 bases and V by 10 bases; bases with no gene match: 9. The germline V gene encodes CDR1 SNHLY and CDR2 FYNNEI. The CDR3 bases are TGTGCCAAGTCACTAGCGGTTGGTACAGATACGCAGTATTTT. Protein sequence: CAKSLAVGTDTQYF.